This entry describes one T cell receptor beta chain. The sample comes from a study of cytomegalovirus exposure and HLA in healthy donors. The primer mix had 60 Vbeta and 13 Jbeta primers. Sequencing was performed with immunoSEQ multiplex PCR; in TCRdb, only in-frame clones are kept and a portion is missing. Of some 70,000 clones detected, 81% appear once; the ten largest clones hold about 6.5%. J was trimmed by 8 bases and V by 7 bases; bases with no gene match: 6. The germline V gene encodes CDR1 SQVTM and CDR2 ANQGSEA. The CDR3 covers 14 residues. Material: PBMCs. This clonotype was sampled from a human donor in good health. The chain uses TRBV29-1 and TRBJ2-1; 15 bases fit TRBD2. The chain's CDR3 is CSAGGLAGGHEQFF. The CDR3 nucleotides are TGCAGCGCCGGGGGACTAGCGGGGGGTCATGAGCAGTTCTTC.